This T cell receptor (beta chain) was identified in a study of blood T cell repertoires in COVID-19 (dated by TCRdb to about 2020). Some background on the complete study: Collaborator samples came from the United States, Italy and Spain and covered acute and convalescent phases of COVID-19. The material from the prospective study consisted of cDNA or gDNA derived from T cells, B-cell-depleted T cells, or PBMCs. The dataset comprised deeply sampled blood TCRbeta repertoires from subjects exposed to, actively infected with, or recovered from COVID-19. The repertoires were made available in a free public database intended to serve as a resource for research on the immune response to SARS-CoV-2. The samples were drawn from two sources: the first 160 participants of the ongoing ImmuneRACE study, and 1,000 to 1,500 subjects contributed by 6 global collaborators. Nearly every sample came with metadata listing a de-identified subject ID, COVID-19 status, age in years and sex. Where available, HLA class I and class II types were taken from metadata supplied by the sample provider and were not determined by assay-based typing.

Whole blood was collected in K2EDTA tubes by collaborating institutions according to the institutions' own protocols. For TCRbeta analysis, collaborators shipped samples in one of three forms: frozen whole blood, isolated PBMCs, or DNA extracted from either of those sample types. The junction shows trimming of 7 bases on V and 2 bases on J, and the gene matches do not reach 1 base of it. Spanning cysteine to phenylalanine, the CDR3 consists of 14 amino acids. The only DNA kept is the CDR3, 42 bases in frame from the first base. According to the germline V gene, CDR1 reads SGDLS and CDR2 reads YYNGEE. Overall results and qualifications from the work: The quantity of clinical and demographic metadata differed by source and by participant and was supplied without curation.

TCRbeta CDR3 regions were amplified from genomic DNA using the immunoSEQ Assay, a bias-controlled multiplex PCR. From the authors' description of their analysis: Within the assay, amplification of reference gene primers was used to estimate how many nucleated cells each sample contained. To quantify the absolute abundance of each unique TCRbeta CDR3 rearrangement, sequence reads were collapsed and filtered. For each sample, productive Simpson clonality was calculated by taking the square root of Simpson's diversity index across productive rearrangements. The source is immuneACCESS, and TCRdb retained only in-frame sequences with V and J called. Part of the clones is not carried over; for the studies checked, unresolved V genes explain less than half of this, and the remainder is unexplained. Clonal size and the V and J genes are those of that table, whereas D and trimming came from the DNA. Recorded for this sample are over 95,000 clones; less than 85% of them occurred a single time. 15% to 20% of the sample is taken by the ten largest.

A word on this clone: Its antigen remains unidentified. One base away lies a much larger clone, so this may be a sequencing read error.

Material: peripheral blood. The rearrangement joined TRBV9 to TRBJ2-3; TRBD2 lines up with 13 middle nucleotides. The sequence was obtained from a woman between 55 and 75 years old with acute or convalescent COVID-19. The CDR3 reads CASGTSGNTDTQYF. Here is the DNA: TGTGCCAGCGGGACTAGCGGGAACACAGATACGCAGTATTTT.